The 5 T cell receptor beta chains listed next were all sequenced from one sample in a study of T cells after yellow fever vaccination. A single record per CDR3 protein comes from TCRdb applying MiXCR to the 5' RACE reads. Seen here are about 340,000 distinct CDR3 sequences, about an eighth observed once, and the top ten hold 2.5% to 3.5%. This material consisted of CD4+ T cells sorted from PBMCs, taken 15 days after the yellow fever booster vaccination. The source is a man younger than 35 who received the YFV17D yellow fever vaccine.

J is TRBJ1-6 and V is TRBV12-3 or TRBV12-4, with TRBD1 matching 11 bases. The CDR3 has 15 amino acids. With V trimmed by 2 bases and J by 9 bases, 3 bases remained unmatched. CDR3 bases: TGTGCCAGCAGTTTACGGACAGGGGGCGTTTCACCCCTCCACTTT. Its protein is CASSLRTGGVSPLHF.

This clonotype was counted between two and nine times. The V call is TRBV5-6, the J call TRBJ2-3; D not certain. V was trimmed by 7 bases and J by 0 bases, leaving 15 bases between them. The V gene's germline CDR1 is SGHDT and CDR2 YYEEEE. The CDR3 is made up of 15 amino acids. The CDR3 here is CASSRVKASTDTQYF. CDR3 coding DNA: TGTGCCAGCTCTCGGGTTAAAGCTAGCACAGATACGCAGTATTTT.

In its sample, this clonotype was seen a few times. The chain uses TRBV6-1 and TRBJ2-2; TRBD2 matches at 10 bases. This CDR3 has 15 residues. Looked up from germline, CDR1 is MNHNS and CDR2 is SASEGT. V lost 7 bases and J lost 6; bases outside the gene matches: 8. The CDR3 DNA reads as TGTGCCAGCAACCCACTAGCGGGGTCGTCCGGGGAGCTGTTTTTT. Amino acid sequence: CASNPLAGSSGELFF.

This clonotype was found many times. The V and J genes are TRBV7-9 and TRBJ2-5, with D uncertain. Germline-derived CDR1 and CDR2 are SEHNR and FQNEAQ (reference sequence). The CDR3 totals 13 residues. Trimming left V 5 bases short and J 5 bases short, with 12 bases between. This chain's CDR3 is CASSLTRRETQYF. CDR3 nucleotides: TGTGCCAGCAGCCTCACCCGACGGGAGACCCAGTACTTC.

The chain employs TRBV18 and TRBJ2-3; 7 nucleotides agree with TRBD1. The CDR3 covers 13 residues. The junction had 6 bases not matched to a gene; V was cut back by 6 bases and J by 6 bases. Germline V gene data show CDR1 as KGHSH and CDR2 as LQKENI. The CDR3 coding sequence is TGTGCCAGCTCGCAAACAGGGGCTGATACGCAGTATTTT. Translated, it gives CASSQTGADTQYF.